This is a list of T cell receptor beta chains from one sample in a study of cytomegalovirus exposure and HLA in healthy donors. Some clones are missing from TCRdb's copy, which holds only in-frame ones; the method was immunoSEQ multiplex PCR. The sample contains about 150,000 clones, 89% of which appear only once. Sequencing input: PBMCs. These receptors were obtained from a young woman in good health and CMV-seropositive. CDR3s include the opening cysteine and the closing phenylalanine or tryptophan. A D gene is named only where the DNA matches it firmly. Part of the rows lack a size; the others show once, few, many or a class for expanded clones.

TRBV2,TRBJ2-7,.,.,TGTGCCAGCAGTGATGGGGCCAAATCCTCCTACGAGCAGTACTTC,CASSDGAKSSYEQYF
TRBV5-8,TRBJ2-7,TRBD1,.,TGTGCCAGCAGCTGGACAGGGCCCTACGAGCAGTACTTC,CASSWTGPYEQYF
TRBV10-3,TRBJ1-6,.,.,TGTGCCATCAGCCGGGACATTGATTCACCCCTCCACTTT,CAISRDIDSPLHF
TRBV28,TRBJ2-7,TRBD1,.,TGTGCCAGCAGTTTAGCCGGGACAGGGGGCTACGAGCAGTACTTC,CASSLAGTGGYEQYF
TRBV10-3,TRBJ1-6,.,.,TGTGCCATCAGTGATCGGGACTTATATAATTCACCCCTCCACTTT,CAISDRDLYNSPLHF
TRBV5-6,TRBJ1-2,TRBD1,.,TGTGCCAGCAGCTTGATGAGGGGGCGCCGATATGGCTACACCTTC,CASSLMRGRRYGYTF
TRBV30,TRBJ2-4,TRBD1,.,TGTGCCGGGACAGGGGGAGAGGGCAAAAACATTCAGTACTTC,CAGTGGEGKNIQYF
TRBV2,TRBJ2-7,.,once,TGTGCCAGCAGTTCCCAGCATGGGGCCAGCTACGAGCAGTACTTC,CASSSQHGASYEQYF
TRBV4-3,TRBJ1-2,.,.,TGCGCCAGCAGCCAAGTAGCAGGGCGTGTGGGTGGCTACACCTTC,CASSQVAGRVGGYTF
TRBV9,TRBJ1-2,TRBD1,.,TGTGCCAGCAGCGCAGGGGGCCGGCCCGCCGGGGATGGCTACACCTTC,CASSAGGRPAGDGYTF
TRBV5-4,TRBJ2-7,TRBD1,.,TGTGCCAGCAGCTCCCCGGGACAGACAACCTACGAGCAGTACTTC,CASSSPGQTTYEQYF
TRBV28,TRBJ1-2,.,.,TGTGCCAGCAGTTTAGGGCAGTATGGCTACACCTTC,CASSLGQYGYTF
TRBV19,TRBJ2-7,.,.,TGTGCCACCGCGACAGGATCCTACGAGCAGTACTTC,CATATGSYEQYF
TRBV5-1,TRBJ2-3,TRBD1,.,TGCGCCAGCAGTCCGGGACAGGGCACAGATACGCAGTATTTT,CASSPGQGTDTQYF
TRBV18,TRBJ2-7,TRBD2,.,TGTGCCAGCTCACCCCCGGGACTAGCGGAATACGAGCAGTACTTC,CASSPPGLAEYEQYF
TRBV5-1,TRBJ2-2,TRBD1,.,TGCGCCAGCAGCGCACAGGGGGCTTTGGGCACCGGGGAGCTGTTTTTT,CASSAQGALGTGELFF
TRBV19,TRBJ2-7,.,.,TGTGCCAGTAGTCCCATCCTAATGAGGGCATCCTACGAGCAGTACTTC,CASSPILMRASYEQYF
TRBV28,TRBJ2-3,TRBD2,.,TGTGCCAGCAGTTTAGGCAGCGGGGGGCGCACAGATACGCAGTATTTT,CASSLGSGGRTDTQYF
TRBV7-9,TRBJ1-5,.,.,TGTGCCAGCAGCTCCGGTGGGGGGGATAGCAATCAGCCCCAGCATTTT,CASSSGGGDSNQPQHF
TRBV6-6,TRBJ2-3,TRBD2,.,TGTGCCAGCAGAGACATAGCGGGGGGGCTAGATACGCAGTATTTT,CASRDIAGGLDTQYF
TRBV7-3,TRBJ2-2,.,.,TGTGCCAGCAGCCCCATCGGGACCGGGGAGCTGTTTTTT,CASSPIGTGELFF
TRBV5-1,TRBJ1-1,TRBD1,.,TGCGCCAGCAGTCAGCCGGGACAGGGAACTGAAGCTTTCTTT,CASSQPGQGTEAFF
TRBV19,TRBJ1-2,TRBD1,few,TGTGCCAGTAGGTTCGACAGGGTAACGCACTATGGCTACACCTTC,CASRFDRVTHYGYTF
TRBV4-1,TRBJ1-1,.,.,TGCGCCAGTAGCAGCAACACTGAAGCTTTCTTT,CASSSNTEAFF
TRBV5-4,TRBJ1-3,.,.,TGTGCCAGCAGCCCAAACCTAGAGGCTGGAAACACCATATATTTT,CASSPNLEAGNTIYF